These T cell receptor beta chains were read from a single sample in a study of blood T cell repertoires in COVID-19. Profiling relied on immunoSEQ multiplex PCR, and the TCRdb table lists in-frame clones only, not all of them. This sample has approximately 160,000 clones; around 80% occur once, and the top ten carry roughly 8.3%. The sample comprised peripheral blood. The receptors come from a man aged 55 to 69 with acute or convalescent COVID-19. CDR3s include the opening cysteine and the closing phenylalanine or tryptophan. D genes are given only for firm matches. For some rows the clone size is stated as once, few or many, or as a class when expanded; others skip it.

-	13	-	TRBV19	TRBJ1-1	TGTGCCAGTAGTATTAAGGGGTGGACTGAAGCTTTCTTT	CASSIKGWTEAFF
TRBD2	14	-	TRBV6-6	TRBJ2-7	TGTGCCAGCAGTTACGGGACGGGAGGGGTCGAGCAGTACTTC	CASSYGTGGVEQYF
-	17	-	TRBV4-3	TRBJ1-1	TGCGCCAGCAGCCAAGACAGGCTCGAAACTTTGAACACTGAAGCTTTCTTT	CASSQDRLETLNTEAFF
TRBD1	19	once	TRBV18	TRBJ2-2	TGTGCCAGCTCACCACCGTCCACAGGGGGTTCCTTTAACACCGGGGAGCTGTTTTTT	CASSPPSTGGSFNTGELFF
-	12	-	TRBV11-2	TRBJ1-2	TGTGCCAGCAGCTTAGGCAGGGATGGCTACACCTTC	CASSLGRDGYTF
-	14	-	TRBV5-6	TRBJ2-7	TGTGCCAGCAGCTTGACAGGGCGAACCTACGAGCAGTACTTC	CASSLTGRTYEQYF
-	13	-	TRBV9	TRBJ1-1	TGTGCCAGCAGGGACAGTGAGAAAAATCAAGCTTTCTTT	CASRDSEKNQAFF
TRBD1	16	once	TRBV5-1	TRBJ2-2	TGCGCCAGCAGCCCGGGACAGGGGGGCAACACCGGGGAGCTGTTTTTT	CASSPGQGGNTGELFF
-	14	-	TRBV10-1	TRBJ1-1	TGCGCCAGCAGTGGATCAATAGCTGGCACTGAAGCTTTCTTT	CASSGSIAGTEAFF
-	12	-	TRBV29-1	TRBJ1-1	TGCAGCGTTGTTAGCCGGGGCACTGAAGCTTTCTTT	CSVVSRGTEAFF
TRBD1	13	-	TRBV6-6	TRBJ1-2	TGTGCCAGCAGTCACGGGACAGGGGATGGCTACACCTTC	CASSHGTGDGYTF
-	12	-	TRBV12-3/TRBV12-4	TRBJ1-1	TGTGCCAGCAGTTTAGGGCCCACTGAAGCTTTCTTT	CASSLGPTEAFF
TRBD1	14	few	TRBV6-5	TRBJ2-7	TGTGCCAGCAGTTTGGGACAGGGTGGCGACGAGCAGTACTTC	CASSLGQGGDEQYF
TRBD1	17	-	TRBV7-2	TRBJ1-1	TGTGCCAGCAGCTGGAGGGCACAGGGGGCTCAGAACACTGAAGCTTTCTTT	CASSWRAQGAQNTEAFF
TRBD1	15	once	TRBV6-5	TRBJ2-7	TGTGCCAGCACCCCTTTGGGACAGACTTTCCACGAGCAGTACTTC	CASTPLGQTFHEQYF
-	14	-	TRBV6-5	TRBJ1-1	TGTGCCAGCTCTAGGACAGAGCAGAACACTGAAGCTTTCTTT	CASSRTEQNTEAFF
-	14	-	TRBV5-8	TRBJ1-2	TGTGCCAGCACCTGGGGAGGAGGAAGCTATGGCTACACCTTC	CASTWGGGSYGYTF
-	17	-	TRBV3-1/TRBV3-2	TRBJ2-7	TGTGCCAGCAGCCCAACCAAGTGGGCCGGTGGGTCCTACGAGCAGTACTTC	CASSPTKWAGGSYEQYF
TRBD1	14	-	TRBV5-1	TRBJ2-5	TGCGCCAGCAGCCTACAGGGGGCAGAGGAGACCCAGTACTTC	CASSLQGAEETQYF
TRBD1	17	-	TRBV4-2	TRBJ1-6	TGTGCCAGCAGCCGCTCTTTGACCGGGACAGGGGATTCACCCCTCCACTTT	CASSRSLTGTGDSPLHF
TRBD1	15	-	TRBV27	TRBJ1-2	TGTGCCAGCAGTTCGTCGGACAGGATTAACTATGGCTACACCTTC	CASSSSDRINYGYTF
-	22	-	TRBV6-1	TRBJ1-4	TGTGCCAGCAGTGAAGCGCAGAAAGGAGGGTCGGTAGATGAGTCAACTAATGAAAAACTGTTTTTT	CASSEAQKGGSVDESTNEKLFF
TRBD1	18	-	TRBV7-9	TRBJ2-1	TGTGCCAGCAGTCCTCGTCGGGACAGGGGGTTCAATCACAATGAGCAGTTCTTC	CASSPRRDRGFNHNEQFF
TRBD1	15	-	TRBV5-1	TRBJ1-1	TGCGCCAGCAGCTCCTTACAGGGGGCCGTCACTGAAGCTTTCTTT	CASSSLQGAVTEAFF
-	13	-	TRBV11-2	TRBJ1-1	TGTGCCAGCAGCCAACAGGAGAACACTGAAGCTTTCTTT	CASSQQENTEAFF
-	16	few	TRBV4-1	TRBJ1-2	TGCGCCAGCAGCCAAGACCTATGGGAGGAAAGCTATGGCTACACCTTC	CASSQDLWEESYGYTF
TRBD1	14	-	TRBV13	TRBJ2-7	TGTGCCAGCAGCCCCCGGACAGGGGGGAACGAGCAGTACTTC	CASSPRTGGNEQYF
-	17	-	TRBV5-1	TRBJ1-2	TGCGCCAGCAGCTTGATGTACGGAGATCGGCAGCGGTATGGCTACACCTTC	CASSLMYGDRQRYGYTF
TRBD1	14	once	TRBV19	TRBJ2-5	TGTGCCAGTGCCAAGGGACAGGGTGGGGAGACCCAGTACTTC	CASAKGQGGETQYF
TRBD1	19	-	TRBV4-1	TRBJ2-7	TGCGCCAGCAGCCAAAAATTGGGCCTGGGACAGGGGGCGATTTACGAGCAGTACTTC	CASSQKLGLGQGAIYEQYF
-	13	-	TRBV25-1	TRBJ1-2	TGTGCCAGCAGTGAATATGGACAAGGTGGCTACACCTTC	CASSEYGQGGYTF
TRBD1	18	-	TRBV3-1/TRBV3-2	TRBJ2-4	TGTGCCAGCAGCCAAGGGACAGGGGGCTCCGGGGCCAAAAACATTCAGTACTTC	CASSQGTGGSGAKNIQYF
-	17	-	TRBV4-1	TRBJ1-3	TGCGCCAGCAGCCAAGGGCCGGCCTACGCGGGTGGAAACACCATATATTTT	CASSQGPAYAGGNTIYF
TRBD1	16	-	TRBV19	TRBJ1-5	TGTGCCAGTAGTGGCACCTCAGGGGGCTTCAATCAGCCCCAGCATTTT	CASSGTSGGFNQPQHF
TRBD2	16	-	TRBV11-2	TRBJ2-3	TGTGCCAGCAGTCAAGGCGCGGGGGGCGGAGCAGATACGCAGTATTTT	CASSQGAGGGADTQYF
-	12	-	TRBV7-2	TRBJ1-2	TGTGCCAGCAGCTCCAGTAGCAGTGGCTACACCTTC	CASSSSSSGYTF
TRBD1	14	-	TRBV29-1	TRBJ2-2	TGCAGCGTAAAAGACAGGGCCGACACCGGGGAGCTGTTTTTT	CSVKDRADTGELFF
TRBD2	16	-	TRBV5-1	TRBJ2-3	TGCGCCAGCAGCTCCTTAGCGGGGGGCAGATCAGATACGCAGTATTTT	CASSSLAGGRSDTQYF
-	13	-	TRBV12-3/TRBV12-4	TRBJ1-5	TGTGCCAGCAGGAAGACAGATAATCAGCCCCAGCATTTT	CASRKTDNQPQHF
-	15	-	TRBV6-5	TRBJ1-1	TGTGCCAGCAGTTACTTCTACCAAGGGGTCACTGAAGCTTTCTTT	CASSYFYQGVTEAFF
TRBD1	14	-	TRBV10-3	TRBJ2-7	TGTGCCGCCAGGTCGGGACAGGCATCCTACGAGCAGTACTTC	CAARSGQASYEQYF
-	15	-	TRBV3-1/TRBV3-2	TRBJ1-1	TGTGCCAGCAGCCAATTATCGTGGGAGGGCACTGAAGCTTTCTTT	CASSQLSWEGTEAFF
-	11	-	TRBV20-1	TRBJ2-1	TGCAGTTCAAGACACTCCGAGAGGCAGTTCTTC	CSSRHSERQFF
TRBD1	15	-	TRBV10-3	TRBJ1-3	TGTGCCATCAGTAGACAGGGGCGCACTGGAAACACCATATATTTT	CAISRQGRTGNTIYF
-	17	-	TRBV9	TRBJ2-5	TGTGCCAGCAGCGTAGGGGAGAGCAGTCCTGATGGAGAGACCCAGTACTTC	CASSVGESSPDGETQYF
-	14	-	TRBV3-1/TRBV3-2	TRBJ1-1	TGTGCCAGCAGCCAGGAGGGTGGGCACACTGAAGCTTTCTTT	CASSQEGGHTEAFF
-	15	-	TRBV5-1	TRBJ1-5	TGCGCCAGCAGCATGACCGGGACTGGCAATCAGCCCCAGCATTTT	CASSMTGTGNQPQHF
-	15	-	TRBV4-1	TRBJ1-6	TGCGCCAGCAGCGCCTCAGGGGCCGCTAATTCACCCCTCCACTTT	CASSASGAANSPLHF
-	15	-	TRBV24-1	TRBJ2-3	TGTGCCACCAGTGATTTGCTTGCAGGTCCAGATACGCAGTATTTT	CATSDLLAGPDTQYF
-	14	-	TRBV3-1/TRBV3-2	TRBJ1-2	TGTGCCAGCAGCCAAGACCACAGGGTCTATGGCTACACCTTC	CASSQDHRVYGYTF